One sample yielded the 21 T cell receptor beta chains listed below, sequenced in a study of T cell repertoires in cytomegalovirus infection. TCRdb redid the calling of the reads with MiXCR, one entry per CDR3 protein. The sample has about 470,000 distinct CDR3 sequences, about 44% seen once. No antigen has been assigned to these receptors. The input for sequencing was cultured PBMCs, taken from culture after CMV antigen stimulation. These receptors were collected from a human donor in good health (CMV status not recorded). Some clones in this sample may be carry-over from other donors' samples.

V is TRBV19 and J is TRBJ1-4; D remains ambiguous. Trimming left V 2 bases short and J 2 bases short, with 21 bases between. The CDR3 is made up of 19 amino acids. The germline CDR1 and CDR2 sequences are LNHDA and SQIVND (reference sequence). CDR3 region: CASSIRTAAGLVTNEKLFF. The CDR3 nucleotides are TGTGCCAGTAGTATAAGGACGGCCGCGGGATTGGTCACTAATGAAAAACTGTTTTTT.

The CDR3 is CASSHPGTANSYEQYF. CDR3 nucleotide sequence: TGTGCCAGCAGCCATCCCGGGACAGCGAACTCCTACGAGCAGTACTTC. V and J are TRBV7-6 and TRBJ2-7; TRBD1 matches at 7 bases. Germline assignment: CDR1 SGHVS and CDR2 FNYEAQ. CDR3 size: 16 residues. The trim removed 5 bases at V and 0 bases at J, leaving 10 bases unmatched.

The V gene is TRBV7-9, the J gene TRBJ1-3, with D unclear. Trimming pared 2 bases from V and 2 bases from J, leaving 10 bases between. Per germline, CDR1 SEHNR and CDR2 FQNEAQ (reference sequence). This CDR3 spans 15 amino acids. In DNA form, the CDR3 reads TGTGCCAGCAGCTTAACGGGGAGCGCTGGAAACACCATATATTTT. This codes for CASSLTGSAGNTIYF.

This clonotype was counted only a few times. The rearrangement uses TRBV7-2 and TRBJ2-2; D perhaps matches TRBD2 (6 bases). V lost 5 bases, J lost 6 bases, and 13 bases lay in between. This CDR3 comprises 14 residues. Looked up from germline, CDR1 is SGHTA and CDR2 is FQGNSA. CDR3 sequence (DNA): TGTGCCAGCAGCCTGGTTCGGGAGCCCGGGGAGCTGTTTTTT. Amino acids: CASSLVREPGELFF.

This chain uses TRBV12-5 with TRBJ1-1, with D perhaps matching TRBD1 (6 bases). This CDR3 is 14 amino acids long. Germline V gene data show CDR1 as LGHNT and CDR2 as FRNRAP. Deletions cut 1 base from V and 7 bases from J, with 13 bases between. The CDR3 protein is CASGLGGQYGEAFF. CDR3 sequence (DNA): TGTGCTAGTGGTTTGGGAGGACAGTACGGTGAAGCTTTCTTT.

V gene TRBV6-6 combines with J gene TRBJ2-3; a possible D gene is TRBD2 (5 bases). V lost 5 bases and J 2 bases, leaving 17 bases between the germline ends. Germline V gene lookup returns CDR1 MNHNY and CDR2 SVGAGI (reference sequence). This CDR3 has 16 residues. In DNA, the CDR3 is TGTGCCAGCAGTGTGGAGGAGCCCTTGGCCACAGATACGCAGTATTTT. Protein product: CASSVEEPLATDTQYF.

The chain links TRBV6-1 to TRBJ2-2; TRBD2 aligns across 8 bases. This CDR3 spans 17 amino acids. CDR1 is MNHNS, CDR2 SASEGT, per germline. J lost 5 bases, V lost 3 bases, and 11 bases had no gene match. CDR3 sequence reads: CASSDGPGGGGTGELFF. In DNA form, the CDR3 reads TGTGCCAGCAGTGATGGCCCGGGGGGCGGGGGGACCGGGGAGCTGTTTTTT.

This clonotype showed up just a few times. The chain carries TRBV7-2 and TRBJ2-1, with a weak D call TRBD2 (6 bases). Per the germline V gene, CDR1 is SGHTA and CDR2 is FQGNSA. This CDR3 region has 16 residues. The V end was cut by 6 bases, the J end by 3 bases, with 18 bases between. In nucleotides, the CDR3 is TGTGCCAGCAGGCCCCCATGGGCGGGGATCTACAATGAGCAGTTCTTC. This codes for CASRPPWAGIYNEQFF.

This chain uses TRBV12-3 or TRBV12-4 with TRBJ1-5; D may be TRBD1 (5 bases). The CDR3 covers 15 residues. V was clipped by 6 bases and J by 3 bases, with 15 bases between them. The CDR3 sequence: CASSPEGVFNQPQHF. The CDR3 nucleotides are TGTGCCAGCAGCCCTGAAGGGGTCTTCAATCAGCCCCAGCATTTT.

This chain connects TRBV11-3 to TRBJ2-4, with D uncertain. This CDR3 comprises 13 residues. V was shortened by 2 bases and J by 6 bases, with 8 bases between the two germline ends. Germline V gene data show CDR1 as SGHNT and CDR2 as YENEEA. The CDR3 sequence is CASSLRPGNIQYF. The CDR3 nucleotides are TGTGCCAGCAGCTTACGGCCCGGAAACATTCAGTACTTC.

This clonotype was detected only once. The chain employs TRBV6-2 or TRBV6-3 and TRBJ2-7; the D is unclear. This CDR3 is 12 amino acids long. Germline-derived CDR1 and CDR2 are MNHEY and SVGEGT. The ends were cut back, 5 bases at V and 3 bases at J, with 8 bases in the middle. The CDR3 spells CASSKNNYEQYF. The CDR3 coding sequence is TGTGCCAGCAGTAAAAACAACTACGAGCAGTACTTC.

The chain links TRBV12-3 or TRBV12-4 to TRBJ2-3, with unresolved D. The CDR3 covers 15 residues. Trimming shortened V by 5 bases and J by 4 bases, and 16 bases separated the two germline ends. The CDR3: CASSPSAFIADTQYF. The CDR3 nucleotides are TGTGCCAGCAGTCCCTCCGCCTTCATCGCAGATACGCAGTATTTT.

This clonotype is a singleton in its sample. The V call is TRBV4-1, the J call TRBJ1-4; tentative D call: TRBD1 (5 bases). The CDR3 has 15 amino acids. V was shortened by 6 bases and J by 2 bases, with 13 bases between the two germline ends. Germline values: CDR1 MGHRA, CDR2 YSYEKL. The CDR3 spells CASSRAGITNEKLFF. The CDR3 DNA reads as TGCGCCAGCAGTAGGGCAGGGATTACTAATGAAAAACTGTTTTTT.

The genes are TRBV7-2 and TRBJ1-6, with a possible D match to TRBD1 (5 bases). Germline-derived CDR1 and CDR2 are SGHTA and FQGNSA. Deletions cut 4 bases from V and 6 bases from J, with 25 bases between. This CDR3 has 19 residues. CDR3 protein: CASSSSWGLGIRSNSPLHF. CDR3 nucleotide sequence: TGTGCCAGCAGCTCTTCTTGGGGGTTAGGGATTCGGAGTAATTCACCCCTCCACTTT. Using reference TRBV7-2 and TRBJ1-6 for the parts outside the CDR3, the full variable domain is GAGVSQSPSNKVTEKGKDVELRCDPISGHTALYWYRQSLGQGLEFLIYFQGNSAPDKSGLPSDRFSAERTGGSVSTLTIQRTQQEDSAVYLCASSSSWGLGIRSNSPLHFGNGTRLTVT.

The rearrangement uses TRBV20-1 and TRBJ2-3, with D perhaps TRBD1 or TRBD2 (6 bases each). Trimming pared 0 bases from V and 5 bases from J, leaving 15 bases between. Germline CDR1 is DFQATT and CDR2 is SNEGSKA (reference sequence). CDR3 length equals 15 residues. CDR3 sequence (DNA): TGCAGTGCTAGAGATAGGCGGAGGGGACAAGATACGCAGTATTTT. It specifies CSARDRRRGQDTQYF.

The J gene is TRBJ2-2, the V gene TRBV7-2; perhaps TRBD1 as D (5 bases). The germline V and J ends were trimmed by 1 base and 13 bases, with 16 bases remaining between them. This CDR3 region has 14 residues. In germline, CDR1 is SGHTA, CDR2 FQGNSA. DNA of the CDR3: TGTGCCAGCAGCTTAGTGGCAGGGCCACAATGGCTGTTTTTT. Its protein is CASSLVAGPQWLFF.

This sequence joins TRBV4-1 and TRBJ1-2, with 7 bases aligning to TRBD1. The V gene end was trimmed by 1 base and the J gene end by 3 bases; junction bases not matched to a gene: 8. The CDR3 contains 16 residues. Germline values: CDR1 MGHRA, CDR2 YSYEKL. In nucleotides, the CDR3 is TGCGCCAGCAGCCAAGTTCCAAGGGGGCGAGACTATGGCTACACCTTC. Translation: CASSQVPRGRDYGYTF.

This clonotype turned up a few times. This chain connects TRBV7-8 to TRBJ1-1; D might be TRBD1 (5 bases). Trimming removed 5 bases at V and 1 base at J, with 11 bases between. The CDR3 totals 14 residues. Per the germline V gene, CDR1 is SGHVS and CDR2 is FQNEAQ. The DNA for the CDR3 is TGTGCCAGCAGCCCCGGGGGGAAGAACACTGAAGCTTTCTTT. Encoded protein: CASSPGGKNTEAFF. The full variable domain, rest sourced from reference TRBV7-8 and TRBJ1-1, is GAGVSQSPRYKVAKRGQDVALRCDPISGHVSLFWYQQALGQGPEFLTYFQNEAQLDKSGLPSDRFFAERPEGSVSTLKIQRTQQEDSAVYLCASSPGGKNTEAFFGQGTRLTVV.

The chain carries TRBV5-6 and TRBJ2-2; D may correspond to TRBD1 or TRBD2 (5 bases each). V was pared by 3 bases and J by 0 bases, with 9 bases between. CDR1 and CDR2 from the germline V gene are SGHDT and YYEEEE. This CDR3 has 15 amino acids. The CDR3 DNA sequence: TGTGCCAGCAGCTGGGGGTCACCGAACACCGGGGAGCTGTTTTTT. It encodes CASSWGSPNTGELFF. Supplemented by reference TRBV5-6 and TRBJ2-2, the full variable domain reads DAGVTQSPTHLIKTRGQQVTLRCSPKSGHDTVSWYQQALGQGPQFIFQYYEEEERQRGNFPDRFSGHQFPNYSSELNVNALLLGDSALYLCASSWGSPNTGELFFGEGSRLTVL.

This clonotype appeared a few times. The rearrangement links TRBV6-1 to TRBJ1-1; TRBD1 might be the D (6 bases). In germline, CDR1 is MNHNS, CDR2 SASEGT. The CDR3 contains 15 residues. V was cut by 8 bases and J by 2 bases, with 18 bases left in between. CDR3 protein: CASATRQVRNTEAFF. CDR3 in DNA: TGTGCCAGCGCTACCCGACAGGTGAGAAACACTGAAGCTTTCTTT.

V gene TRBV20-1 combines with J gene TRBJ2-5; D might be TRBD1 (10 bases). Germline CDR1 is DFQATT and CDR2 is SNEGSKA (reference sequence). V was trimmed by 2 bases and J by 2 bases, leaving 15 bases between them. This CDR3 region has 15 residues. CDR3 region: CSARLAGQGQETQYF. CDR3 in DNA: TGCAGTGCTAGACTAGCGGGACAGGGGCAAGAGACCCAGTACTTC.